One and the same sample provided the 14 T cell receptor beta chains below, sequenced in a study of T cell repertoires in cytomegalovirus infection. Their antigen targets remain unknown. TCRdb passed the reads through MiXCR, listing each CDR3 protein once. The sample records around 900,000 distinct CDR3 sequences, about 33% being singletons. The sequenced sample was cultured CD8+ T cells from PBMCs, obtained from culture after CMV antigen stimulation. These receptors were collected from a human donor in good health (CMV status not recorded). Some clones in this sample may be carry-over from other donors' samples.

This clonotype was seen more than once but under ten times. The V gene is TRBV20-1, the J gene TRBJ2-5; D remains unclear. V was pared by 6 bases and J by 5 bases, with 19 bases between. This CDR3 spans 14 amino acids. Germline V gene lookup returns CDR1 DFQATT and CDR2 SNEGSKA (reference sequence). The CDR3 coding sequence is TGCAGTGCCAGTCTGAACCAACGAGGCGAGACCCAGTACTTC. Its protein is CSASLNQRGETQYF.

V gene TRBV6-2 or TRBV6-3 combines with J gene TRBJ2-7, with D unclear. This CDR3 has 15 amino acids. Germline V gene data show CDR1 as MNHEY and CDR2 as SVGEGT. Trimming shortened V by 0 bases and J by 0 bases, and 9 bases separated the two germline ends. The CDR3, as DNA: TGTGCCAGCAGTTACTCGACGCGGACCTCCTACGAGCAGTACGTC. Protein: CASSYSTRTSYEQYV.

The rearrangement joins TRBV7-6 to TRBJ1-1, with D perhaps matching TRBD1 (6 bases). Trimming stripped 2 bases from V and 6 bases from J, with 13 bases between. The CDR3 has 14 residues. Per the germline V gene, CDR1 is SGHVS and CDR2 is FNYEAQ. The DNA for the CDR3 is TGTGCCAGCAGCTTATCACAGGGAGGGCCTGAAGCTTTCTTT. This translates into CASSLSQGGPEAFF.

This clonotype was counted ten times or more. The CDR3 is CASSDGRHYEQYF. The CDR3, as DNA: TGTGCCAGCAGTGACGGCAGACACTACGAGCAGTACTTC. The V and J genes are TRBV6-1 and TRBJ2-7; D gene ambiguous. Trimming removed 3 bases from V and 3 bases from J, with 9 bases in between. The CDR3 sequence is 13 residues long. Per the germline V gene, CDR1 is MNHNS and CDR2 is SASEGT.

The V and J genes are TRBV2 and TRBJ2-2; D is possibly TRBD2 (5 bases). Germline values: CDR1 SNHLY, CDR2 FYNNEI. Trimming removed 11 bases from V and 10 bases from J, with 17 bases in between. This CDR3 spans 12 amino acids. In nucleotides, the CDR3 is TGTGCCTCCACCCCGGAGGCTCCGGAGCTGTTTTTT. Translation: CASTPEAPELFF.

The table lists this clonotype with a few counts. This chain uses TRBV27 with TRBJ2-5, with 8 bases matching TRBD1. From germline, CDR1 is MNHEY and CDR2 SMNVEV (reference sequence). The CDR3 contains 17 residues. After removal of 3 bases from V and 2 bases from J, the junction contained 11 bases not matched to a gene. As DNA, the CDR3 is TGTGCCAGCAGTTTCTGGGTACAGGGGGAGCCACAAGAGACCCAGTACTTC. It translates to CASSFWVQGEPQETQYF.

The V call is TRBV7-3, the J call TRBJ2-3; 7 nucleotides match TRBD2. The V and J ends lost 2 bases and 2 bases, in that order; junction bases with no gene match: 4. CDR3 length: 15 residues. From germline, CDR1 is SGHTA and CDR2 FQGTGA. CDR3 residues: CASSLGGGLTDTQYF. The CDR3 DNA reads as TGTGCCAGCAGCTTAGGCGGGGGTCTCACAGATACGCAGTATTTT.

The chain is built from TRBV2 and TRBJ2-3; D is uncertain. CDR3 length: 11 residues. Germline V gene lookup returns CDR1 SNHLY and CDR2 FYNNEI. V gave up 7 bases and J gave up 10 bases, with 12 bases separating them. The DNA for the CDR3 is TGTGCCAGCAATGTGAGAAGGGCGCAGTATTTT. It specifies CASNVRRAQYF.

V gene TRBV19 combines with J gene TRBJ1-5; the D gene is possibly TRBD1 (5 bases). Trimming shortened V by 3 bases and J by 1 base, and 7 bases separated the two germline ends. Germline V lookup: CDR1 LNHDA, CDR2 SQIVND (reference sequence). There are 14 residues in the CDR3. DNA of the CDR3: TGTGCCAGTAGTATCAGACAGAGCAATCAGCCCCAGCATTTT. It is translated as CASSIRQSNQPQHF. The full variable domain, rest sourced from reference TRBV19 and TRBJ1-5, is DGGITQSPKYLFRKEGQNVTLSCEQNLNHDAMYWYRQDPGQGLRLIYYSQIVNDFQKGDIAEGYSVSREKKESFPLTVTSAQKNPTAFYLCASSIRQSNQPQHFGDGTRLSIL.

The V call is TRBV7-6, the J call TRBJ1-2; D possibly corresponds to TRBD1 (5 bases). The germline CDR1 and CDR2 sequences are SGHVS and FNYEAQ. V gave up 8 bases and J gave up 8 bases, with 15 bases separating them. CDR3 length: 12 amino acids. The chain's CDR3 is CASLEEWDGYTF. The CDR3 coding sequence is TGTGCCAGCTTAGAGGAGTGGGACGGCTACACCTTC.

The sample holds a few counts of this clonotype. The chain carries TRBV29-1 and TRBJ2-7; D is undetermined. This CDR3 region has 11 residues. V was cut by 0 bases and J by 5 bases, with 5 bases left in between. Germline V lookup: CDR1 SQVTM, CDR2 ANQGSEA. The CDR3 loop is CSVEDRDEQYF. The CDR3 nucleotides are TGCAGCGTTGAAGATCGAGACGAGCAGTACTTC.

This clonotype came up a few times. The genes are TRBV27 and TRBJ2-3; D unresolved. The germline V gene encodes CDR1 MNHEY and CDR2 SMNVEV (reference sequence). The CDR3 runs to 15 residues. The V gene lost 3 bases and the J gene lost 1 base, with 11 bases spanning the gap. DNA for the CDR3: TGTGCCAGCAGTTTTACTTATCCTGGCACAGATACGCAGTATTTT. Amino acids: CASSFTYPGTDTQYF.

This clonotype was seen many times. The V call is TRBV7-2, the J call TRBJ2-4, with 11 bases fitting TRBD2. Losses at the gene ends were 4 bases for V and 0 bases for J; bases not matched to a gene: 5. The germline CDR1 and CDR2 sequences are SGHTA and FQGNSA. The CDR3 contains 17 residues. CDR3 nucleotide sequence: TGTGCCAGCAGCTCCGGGGGACTAGCGGTAGCCAAAAACATTCAGTACTTC. Its translation: CASSSGGLAVAKNIQYF.

The chain uses TRBV15 and TRBJ2-1, with 8 bases lining up with TRBD2. This CDR3 comprises 16 residues. The J segment lost 4 bases and the V segment lost 5 bases, leaving 10 bases of the junction unmatched. Germline V gene sequence: CDR1 LNHNV, CDR2 YYDKDF (reference sequence). As DNA, the CDR3 is TGTGCCACCAGCCCTATGGGAGCGGGGGCTTACAATGAGCAGTTCTTC. It translates to CATSPMGAGAYNEQFF. The full variable domain, rest sourced from reference TRBV15 and TRBJ2-1, is DAMVIQNPRYQVTQFGKPVTLSCSQTLNHNVMYWYQQKSSQAPKLLFHYYDKDFNNEADTPDNFQSRRPNTSFCFLDIRSPGLGDTAMYLCATSPMGAGAYNEQFFGPGTRLTVL.